One T cell receptor (beta chain) is described in this entry. What this receptor recognizes is not known. Base qualities were left out, and no much larger clone turns up one base away. The CDR3, from cysteine to phenylalanine, totals 16 residues. Just CDR3 DNA is preserved here, 48 bases in frame from base 1. The junction shows trimming of 1 base on V and 6 bases on J, plus 13 bases between the germline ends. CDR1 and CDR2 are drawn from the germline V gene: SNHLY, FYNNEI. The immunoSEQ Assay, a bias-controlled multiplex PCR, was used to amplify TCRbeta CDR3 regions from genomic DNA. The paper's data handling went like this. The number of nucleated cells in each sample was estimated by amplification of reference gene primers within the assay. To quantify the absolute abundance of each unique TCRbeta CDR3 rearrangement, sequence reads were collapsed and filtered. For each sample, productive Simpson clonality was calculated as the square root of Simpson's diversity index across productive rearrangements. The clones in this table, taken by TCRdb from immuneACCESS, are in-frame only. Not every clone is retained; where verified, under half of the shortfall comes from an unresolved V gene, and the cause of the rest is unknown. D and trimming were read from the DNA, whereas the V and J calls and clone size are those reported in that table. This sample gives about 170,000 clones in total; approximately 91% of them show up just once. The top ten clonotypes cover 4.5% to 5% of the sample.

One collaborating source in Seattle enrolled patients during active infection and followed them longitudinally through the course of disease. Whole blood was collected in K2EDTA tubes by collaborating institutions according to the institutions' own protocols. For TCRbeta analysis, collaborators shipped samples in one of three forms: frozen whole blood, isolated PBMCs, or DNA extracted from either of those sample types. This specimen comes from a study of blood T cell repertoires in COVID-19 (dated by TCRdb to about 2020). Turning to the overall study: The collaborator samples originated in the United States, Italy and Spain and spanned the acute and convalescent phases of COVID-19. Subjects who had been exposed to COVID-19, were actively infected with it, or had recovered from it provided the deeply sampled blood TCRbeta repertoires that made up the dataset. The samples were drawn from two sources: the first 160 participants of the ongoing ImmuneRACE study, and 1,200 or so subjects contributed by 6 global collaborators. The repertoires were released in a freely available public database intended as a resource for research on the immune response to SARS-CoV-2. A de-identified subject ID, COVID-19 status, age in years and sex were almost always included in the sample metadata. The prospective study material was composed of cDNA or gDNA derived from T cells, B-cell-depleted T cells, or PBMCs. Where available, HLA class I and class II types were taken from metadata supplied by the sample provider and were not determined by assay-based typing. What the authors observed across the whole study: The amount of clinical and demographic metadata varied by source and participant and was provided uncurated.

The chain couples TRBV2 to TRBJ1-6; the best D guess is TRBD1, with 6 bases matching. Specimen: peripheral blood. The sequence came from a man younger than 30 with COVID-19, enrolled during active disease. The CDR3 is CASSEGSTGSNSPLHF. In nucleotide form, the sequence is TGTGCCAGCAGTGAAGGGTCAACAGGGTCTAATTCACCCCTCCACTTT.